A single sample gave rise to the 24 T cell receptor beta chains below, sequenced in a study of cytomegalovirus exposure and HLA in healthy donors (TCRdb year 2017). Library preparation was by the immunoSEQ multiplex PCR assay. For the multiplex PCR, a mixture combining 60 forward primers for TCR Vbeta segments and 13 reverse primers for TCR Jbeta segments was used. TCRdb took this table from immuneACCESS and kept in-frame rearrangements with V and J called. Such tables lack part of the clones; where checked against another copy, unresolved V genes explain under half of the gap, and the rest is unexplained. The table for this sample lists about 150,000 clones; 73% of them were counted only once. The ten largest clones capture 5% to 6.5% of the sample. Sequences were obtained from PBMCs. Source of these receptors: a woman between 18 and 30 years old in good health and CMV-seropositive.

Comment on this clone: The junction departs from the called germline gene at one end, perhaps through a read error. The chain recombines TRBV7-7 with TRBJ2-7; 8 positions match TRBD1. Germline assignment: CDR1 SSHAT and CDR2 FNYEAQ (reference sequence). The CDR3 has 15 amino acids. CDR3 sequence (DNA): TGTGCTAGCAGCCCCGGGACAGGTCTCTCCTACGAGCAGTACTTC. Its translation: CASSPGTGLSYEQYF.

The chain couples TRBV21-1 to TRBJ1-1; the D call in the table, TRBD1, was not verified against the DNA. TRBV21-1 has pseudogene status. CDR3 size: 12 residues. This CDR3 reads CASSAQGYRAFF. The CDR3 bases are TGTGCCAGCAGCGCACAGGGATATCGAGCTTTCTTT.

The V call is TRBV5-1, the J call TRBJ1-4; 9 nucleotides match TRBD1. The CDR3 sequence is 14 residues long. Germline trimming cut 4 bases from V and 4 bases from J; bases unmatched to any gene: 2. Germline V gene sequence: CDR1 SGHRS, CDR2 YFSETQ. The CDR3 protein is CASSRDRVNEKLFF. CDR3 nucleotides: TGCGCCAGCAGCCGGGACAGGGTTAATGAAAAACTGTTTTTT.

The chain uses TRBV29-1 and TRBJ2-4; a possible D gene is TRBD2 (5 bases). Looked up from germline, CDR1 is SQVTM and CDR2 is ANQGSEA. The CDR3 totals 14 residues. V lost 4 bases and J 1 base, leaving 11 bases between the germline ends. This CDR3 is CSVGIANAKNIQYF. Here the CDR3 DNA reads TGCAGCGTTGGCATAGCGAACGCCAAAAACATTCAGTACTTC. The full variable domain, with the rest looked up from reference TRBV29-1 and TRBJ2-4, is SAVISQKPSRDICQRGTSLTIQCQVDSQVTMMFWYRQQPGQSLTLIATANQGSEATYESGFVIDKFPISRPNLTFSTLTVSNMSPEDSSIYLCSVGIANAKNIQYFGAGTRLSVL.

This clone was counted between two and nine times. The rearrangement uses TRBV30 and TRBJ2-5, with 8 nucleotides matching TRBD2. Germline V CDR1 and CDR2: GTSNPN, SVGIG (reference sequence). This CDR3 has 13 residues. Germline trimming cut 2 bases from V and 6 bases from J; bases unmatched to any gene: 5. Here the CDR3 reads CAWSNRGGQTQYF. As DNA, the CDR3 is TGTGCCTGGAGTAACCGGGGGGGCCAGACCCAGTACTTC.

This chain uses TRBV19 with TRBJ1-1, with D hard to call. The germline V gene has CDR1 LNHDA and CDR2 SQIVND (reference sequence). The CDR3 sequence is 14 residues long. The ends were cut back, 1 base at V and 1 base at J, with 7 bases in the middle. The CDR3 loop is CASSIGSKNTEAFF. Written as DNA, the CDR3 is TGTGCCAGTAGTATAGGATCTAAGAACACTGAAGCTTTCTTT.

The chain employs TRBV29-1 and TRBJ2-1, with D possibly being TRBD2 (6 bases). This CDR3 region has 13 residues. From germline, CDR1 is SQVTM and CDR2 ANQGSEA. V lost 5 bases to trimming and J lost 9 bases, with 17 bases between them. CDR3 sequence reads: CSVRRGGAGEQFF. The DNA for the CDR3 is TGCAGCGTTCGGAGGGGCGGGGCCGGTGAGCAGTTCTTC.

J is TRBJ1-6 and V is TRBV5-8, with 8 bases fitting TRBD1. V was clipped by 3 bases and J by 7 bases; unmatched bases: 3. The V gene's germline CDR1 is SGHTS and CDR2 YDEGEE. This CDR3 has 14 residues. This CDR3 is CASSSGQGNSPLHF. The CDR3 coding sequence is TGTGCCAGCAGCTCCGGACAGGGCAATTCACCCCTCCACTTT.

The chain carries TRBV19 and TRBJ1-1; TRBD1 aligns across 7 bases. Germline V gene lookup returns CDR1 LNHDA and CDR2 SQIVND (reference sequence). The CDR3 has 15 residues. The V and J ends lost 4 bases and 2 bases, in that order; junction bases with no gene match: 7. The DNA for the CDR3 is TGTGCCAGTAGTAAACCGGGACAGCCCAACACTGAAGCTTTCTTT. As protein: CASSKPGQPNTEAFF.

The chain employs TRBV7-6 and TRBJ2-3; D call uncertain. Germline-derived CDR1 and CDR2 are SGHVS and FNYEAQ. The CDR3 is 19 amino acids. V lost 1 base and J 1 base, leaving 21 bases between the germline ends. This CDR3 reads CASSLEPGFLTGGTDTQYF. Written as DNA, the CDR3 is TGTGCCAGCAGCTTAGAGCCAGGCTTTCTCACCGGTGGCACAGATACGCAGTATTTT.

The chain has TRBV10-3 and TRBJ2-1; no definite D call. CDR1 ENHRY and CDR2 SYGVKD come from the germline V gene. CDR3 length: 13 amino acids. Deletions cut 0 bases from V and 7 bases from J, with 7 bases between. The CDR3 sequence is CAISESHANEQFF. The CDR3 DNA follows: TGTGCCATCAGTGAGTCACACGCAAATGAGCAGTTCTTC.

This clone has a single count. The rearrangement links TRBV5-4 to TRBJ1-2; no firm D call. The CDR3 contains 13 residues. Trimming took off 4 bases at V and 6 bases at J, with 13 bases between the two ends. Germline V gene sequence: CDR1 SGHNT, CDR2 YYREEE (reference sequence). CDR3 loop: CASSHGGADGYTF. CDR3 coding DNA: TGTGCCAGCAGCCACGGTGGAGCGGATGGCTACACCTTC.

This clone was counted a single time. The chain uses TRBV11-2 and TRBJ1-1; 8 bases are a match to TRBD1. Germline V gene lookup returns CDR1 SGHAT and CDR2 FQNNGV. CDR3 length: 15 amino acids. V gave up 2 bases and J gave up 7 bases; unmatched junction bases: 9. The CDR3 sequence: CASSLWLQGAGEAFF. Here the CDR3 DNA reads TGTGCCAGCAGCTTATGGCTCCAGGGGGCGGGTGAAGCTTTCTTT.

The CDR3 region has the DNA TGTGCCAGCAGTGAGGGGAGCGGGGGGGACACCATATATTTT. It yields the protein CASSEGSGGDTIYF. The genes are TRBV6-1 and TRBJ1-3; the D gene is possibly TRBD1 (5 bases). V shed 3 bases and J shed 8 bases, with 14 bases lying between them. The length of the CDR3 is 14 residues. In germline, CDR1 is MNHNS, CDR2 SASEGT.

The chain carries TRBV4-3 and TRBJ2-7; D is undetermined. Germline lookup yields CDR1 LGHNA and CDR2 YSLEER. There are 13 residues in the CDR3. Trimming took off 0 bases at V and 5 bases at J, with 8 bases between the two ends. The CDR3 DNA sequence: TGCGCCAGCAGCCAAGATAGAACCCACGAGCAGTACTTC. Translation: CASSQDRTHEQYF.

The J gene is TRBJ2-5, the V gene TRBV5-4, with 11 positions matching TRBD1. V lost 3 bases to trimming and J lost 1 base; unmatched junction nucleotides: 5. The germline CDR1 and CDR2 sequences are SGHNT and YYREEE (reference sequence). The CDR3 loop spans 16 amino acids. In DNA, the CDR3 is TGTGCCAGCAGCTCCCGGGACAGGGGGTCCCAAGAGACCCAGTACTTC. Amino acids: CASSSRDRGSQETQYF.

The chain couples TRBV19 to TRBJ1-2; D is uncertain. This CDR3 contains 14 residues. CDR1 and CDR2 (germline): LNHDA, SQIVND (reference sequence). The V end was cut by 2 bases, the J end by 3 bases, with 10 bases between. The CDR3 DNA is TGTGCCAGTAGTATAAGGATTAGCGACTATGGCTACACCTTC. Translating gives CASSIRISDYGYTF.

The J gene is TRBJ2-1, the V gene TRBV5-4; D is perhaps TRBD1 (6 bases). Trimming took 2 bases from V and 5 from J, leaving 8 bases between them. The CDR3 extends over 13 amino acids. Per germline, CDR1 SGHNT and CDR2 YYREEE (reference sequence). CDR3 residues: CASSFRGDNEQFF. The CDR3 DNA sequence: TGTGCCAGCAGCTTCAGGGGCGACAATGAGCAGTTCTTC.

This clone has more than one count but fewer than ten. CDR3 sequence: CASIHPGQGQSGYTF. CDR3 nucleotide sequence: TGTGCCAGTATTCATCCGGGGCAGGGGCAGAGCGGCTACACCTTC. This sequence joins TRBV19 and TRBJ1-2, with D perhaps TRBD1 (6 bases). Trimming stripped 7 bases from V and 8 bases from J, with 23 bases between. This CDR3 is built from 15 residues. Germline CDR1 is LNHDA and CDR2 is SQIVND (reference sequence).

The V call is TRBV5-4, the J call TRBJ2-2; D is perhaps TRBD1 (6 bases). Germline V gene lookup returns CDR1 SGHNT and CDR2 YYREEE (reference sequence). CDR3 length: 14 residues. Trimming cost V 0 bases and J 6 bases, with 9 bases left between them. The CDR3 DNA follows: TGTGCCAGCAGCTTGGGGGGGCCCCCCGGGGAGCTGTTTTTT. Protein: CASSLGGPPGELFF.

This clone has only a few counts. The rearrangement uses TRBV2 and TRBJ2-7; weak D call: TRBD2 (6 bases). V shed 5 bases and J shed 3 bases, with 14 bases lying between them. This CDR3 comprises 14 residues. Germline assignment: CDR1 SNHLY and CDR2 FYNNEI. DNA for the CDR3: TGTGCCAGCAGTTCGGGGAGGTTCATCTACGAGCAGTACTTC. This codes for CASSSGRFIYEQYF.

There are a few counts of this clone. The chain has TRBV5-8 and TRBJ2-5; 8 positions agree with TRBD1. Per the germline V gene, CDR1 is SGHTS and CDR2 is YDEGEE. V dropped 2 bases and J dropped 1; count of bases not matched to a gene: 1. There are 14 residues in the CDR3. CDR3 in amino acids: CASSLGQGQETQYF. The CDR3 DNA sequence: TGTGCCAGCAGCTTAGGACAGGGCCAAGAGACCCAGTACTTC.

The genes are TRBV28 and TRBJ1-2, with 7 bases that match TRBD1. This CDR3 region has 15 residues. Germline trimming cut 4 bases from V and 7 bases from J; bases unmatched to any gene: 12. CDR1 is MDHEN, CDR2 SYDVKM, per germline. CDR3 nucleotide sequence: TGTGCCAGCAGTTCCCAGGACAGGAGCATTTTTGGCTACACCTTC. Its translation: CASSSQDRSIFGYTF.

The V and J genes are TRBV29-1 and TRBJ2-1; 7 bases match TRBD1. V lost 1 base to trimming and J lost 6 bases; unmatched junction nucleotides: 6. The CDR3 loop spans 14 amino acids. Germline CDR1 is SQVTM and CDR2 is ANQGSEA. In nucleotides, the CDR3 is TGCAGCGTTGAAGTTGGACAGGTTCTCAATGAGCAGTTCTTC. Translated, it gives CSVEVGQVLNEQFF.